The 24 T cell receptor beta chains in this list originate from one sample, sequenced in a study of cytomegalovirus exposure and HLA in healthy donors. Amplification used 60 Vbeta primers and 13 Jbeta primers. Some clones are missing from TCRdb's copy, which holds only in-frame ones; the method was immunoSEQ multiplex PCR. The sample gives roughly 120,000 clones, about 80% of which show up once; 5% to 5.5% is in the top ten. Sequenced sample: PBMCs. These receptors originate from a man younger than 40 in good health and CMV-seronegative.

The rearrangement links TRBV25-1 to TRBJ2-7, with D unclear. Trimming removed 6 bases at V and 3 bases at J, with 3 bases between. The CDR3 loop spans 10 amino acids. Germline V CDR1 and CDR2: MGHDK, SYGVNS. This chain's CDR3 is CASSLYEQYF. CDR3 DNA sequence: TGTGCCAGCAGCCTCTACGAGCAGTACTTC.

The chain links TRBV10-1 to TRBJ2-1; D is ambiguous. V lost 4 bases and J 6 bases, leaving 4 bases between the germline ends. From germline, CDR1 is WNHNN and CDR2 SYGVQD (reference sequence). CDR3 length equals 11 residues. CDR3 sequence: CASSAGNEQFF. In DNA form, the CDR3 reads TGCGCCAGCAGTGCCGGCAATGAGCAGTTCTTC.

This CDR3 reads CATSREVSYEQYF. In DNA form, the CDR3 reads TGTGCCACCAGCAGAGAGGTCAGCTACGAGCAGTACTTC. The rearrangement joins TRBV15 to TRBJ2-7; D uncertain. From germline, CDR1 is LNHNV and CDR2 YYDKDF (reference sequence). The CDR3 has 13 residues. With 0 bases removed from V and 3 bases from J, the gap between germline ends came to 6 bases.

On this clone: The junction departs from the called germline gene at one end, perhaps through a read error. Other DNA sequences in the same sample also yield this CDR3. The J gene is TRBJ2-7, the V gene TRBV5-6; 7 bases match TRBD1. The CDR3 is 12 residues long. Per germline, CDR1 SGHDT and CDR2 YYEEEE. The CDR3, as DNA: TGTGCCAGCAGGACAGGGTCCTTCGAGCAGTACTTC. Translation: CASRTGSFEQYF.

V is TRBV7-9 and J is TRBJ2-3; D is uncertain. Trimming shortened V by 3 bases and J by 0 bases, and 10 bases separated the two germline ends. The CDR3 spans 15 residues. Germline CDR1 reads SEHNR; CDR2 reads FQNEAQ (reference sequence). CDR3 protein: CASSFRSASTDTQYF. DNA for the CDR3: TGTGCCAGCAGCTTCCGAAGCGCTAGCACAGATACGCAGTATTTT.

The chain combines TRBV13 with TRBJ2-3; D is unclear. The CDR3 is 13 residues long. CDR1 is PRHDT, CDR2 FYEKMQ, per germline (reference sequence). Trimming removed 0 bases at V and 2 bases at J, with 3 bases between. CDR3 sequence: CASSLGLTDTQYF. The CDR3 DNA sequence: TGTGCCAGCAGCTTAGGACTCACAGATACGCAGTATTTT.

The chain has TRBV6-5 and TRBJ1-1; D gene ambiguous. Germline-derived CDR1 and CDR2 are MNHEY and SVGAGI. The CDR3 extends over 13 amino acids. V was cut by 7 bases and J by 1 base, with 10 bases left in between. The DNA of the CDR3 is TGTGCCAGCATTAACGCAGAGAACACTGAAGCTTTCTTT. Translating it yields CASINAENTEAFF.

The chain couples TRBV20-1 to TRBJ2-7; D is uncertain. This CDR3 contains 11 residues. The V end was cut by 1 base, the J end by 6 bases, with 7 bases between. Germline V gene data show CDR1 as DFQATT and CDR2 as SNEGSKA (reference sequence). The CDR3 is CSARAPLEQYF. The CDR3 bases are TGCAGTGCTAGAGCTCCACTCGAGCAGTACTTC.

The genes are TRBV5-5 and TRBJ2-5; 8 bases fit TRBD1. Germline CDR1 SGHKS, CDR2 YYEKEE (reference sequence). V shed 0 bases, J shed 5 bases, and the junction held 3 bases outside the gene matches. CDR3 length: 14 amino acids. For the CDR3, the DNA is TGTGCCAGCAGCTTGGCAGGGGGCACGGAGACCCAGTACTTC. It specifies CASSLAGGTETQYF.

V usage is TRBV4-3 and J usage is TRBJ1-4; TRBD1 might be the D (6 bases). V was clipped by 0 bases and J by 5 bases, with 10 bases between them. Germline CDR1 and CDR2: LGHNA and YSLEER. CDR3 length equals 15 residues. CDR3 nucleotide sequence: TGCGCCAGCAGCCAAGACGGACAGTCCAATGAAAAACTGTTTTTT. Protein: CASSQDGQSNEKLFF.

This clone was seen once. The V call is TRBV29-1, the J call TRBJ2-7; 10 positions match TRBD1. From germline, CDR1 is SQVTM and CDR2 ANQGSEA. CDR3 length: 13 amino acids. The J segment lost 3 bases and the V segment lost 6 bases, leaving 5 bases of the junction unmatched. The CDR3 is CSVRTGGIYEQYF. CDR3 DNA: TGCAGCGTGAGGACAGGGGGTATCTACGAGCAGTACTTC.

This rearrangement joins TRBV29-1 to TRBJ2-1, with 13 bases identical to TRBD2. The germline V gene encodes CDR1 SQVTM and CDR2 ANQGSEA. V dropped 5 bases and J dropped 4; count of bases not matched to a gene: 8. This CDR3 contains 16 residues. The CDR3 sequence: CSVRTSGSQRYNEQFF. In DNA, the CDR3 is TGCAGCGTTAGGACTAGCGGGAGTCAGCGGTACAATGAGCAGTTCTTC.

The chain joins TRBV9 to TRBJ1-1, with D hard to call. The germline V gene encodes CDR1 SGDLS and CDR2 YYNGEE. The ends were cut back, 3 bases at V and 0 bases at J, with 15 bases in the middle. The CDR3 has 16 amino acids. The CDR3 loop reads CASSAHEPSMNTEAFF. The CDR3 nucleotides are TGTGCCAGCAGCGCTCATGAACCTAGCATGAACACTGAAGCTTTCTTT.

The CDR3 bases are TGTGCCAGTAGTACTCTAGAGTCAACTAATGAAAAACTGTTTTTT. Its translation is CASSTLESTNEKLFF. V usage is TRBV19 and J usage is TRBJ1-4; no definite D call. The CDR3 consists of 15 residues. Germline V gives CDR1 LNHDA, CDR2 SQIVND (reference sequence). V was clipped by 4 bases and J by 0 bases, with 9 bases between them. Supplemented by reference TRBV19 and TRBJ1-4, the full variable domain reads DGGITQSPKYLFRKEGQNVTLSCEQNLNHDAMYWYRQDPGQGLRLIYYSQIVNDFQKGDIAEGYSVSREKKESFPLTVTSAQKNPTAFYLCASSTLESTNEKLFFGSGTQLSVL.

This chain connects TRBV27 to TRBJ2-7; 12 bases are a match to TRBD1. Per germline, CDR1 MNHEY and CDR2 SMNVEV (reference sequence). The CDR3 loop spans 14 amino acids. J gave up 6 bases and V 5 bases, and 5 bases lay outside the gene matches. The CDR3 bases are TGTGCCAGCAGTCCGGGACAGGGGGCCAGCGAGCAGTACTTC. It translates to CASSPGQGASEQYF.

The chain carries TRBV9 and TRBJ2-3, with TRBD1 matching over 7 bases. The CDR3 is 18 residues long. V shed 3 bases, J shed 0 bases, and the junction held 13 bases outside the gene matches. Germline lookup yields CDR1 SGDLS and CDR2 YYNGEE. The chain's CDR3 is CASSANPGTVGSTDTQYF. CDR3 nucleotide sequence: TGTGCCAGCAGCGCCAACCCCGGGACAGTGGGGAGCACAGATACGCAGTATTTT.

The chain links TRBV6-1 to TRBJ2-3; D uncertain. The V end was cut by 7 bases, the J end by 2 bases, with 10 bases between. Germline-derived CDR1 and CDR2 are MNHNS and SASEGT. CDR3 size: 13 residues. The CDR3 coding sequence is TGTGCCAGCATCTTTTCAGTCACAGATACGCAGTATTTT. Protein product: CASIFSVTDTQYF.

The chain employs TRBV7-9 and TRBJ2-5; TRBD2 is a possible D gene (5 bases). Trimming cost V 5 bases and J 1 base, with 20 bases left between them. Germline V gene data show CDR1 as SEHNR and CDR2 as FQNEAQ (reference sequence). The CDR3 sequence is 17 residues long. The CDR3 DNA reads TGTGCCAGCAGCCCAGAGTTGGTAACTAGTAGCCAAGAGACCCAGTACTTC. It is translated as CASSPELVTSSQETQYF.

V and J are TRBV9 and TRBJ2-2; TRBD1 matches at 7 bases. Germline-derived CDR1 and CDR2 are SGDLS and YYNGEE. The CDR3 length is 15 residues. Losses at the gene ends were 4 bases for V and 3 bases for J; bases not matched to a gene: 6. CDR3 bases: TGTGCCAGCAGCCCCCTCAGGGGGTACACCGGGGAGCTGTTTTTT. It is translated as CASSPLRGYTGELFF.

The chain combines TRBV6-4 with TRBJ2-6, with D possibly matching TRBD2 (6 bases). Deletions cut 4 bases from V and 17 bases from J, with 18 bases between. CDR1 and CDR2 (germline): MRHNA, SNTAGT. The CDR3 length is 13 residues. The CDR3 here is CASSAGVGTALTF. For the CDR3, the DNA is TGTGCCAGCAGTGCGGGAGTGGGAACGGCTTTGACTTTC.

The V call is TRBV18, the J call TRBJ2-7; possibly TRBD2 for D (5 bases). This CDR3 spans 16 amino acids. V lost 2 bases and J 7 bases, leaving 21 bases between the germline ends. Germline V gives CDR1 KGHSH, CDR2 LQKENI. The CDR3 loop is CASSPMAARGPEEQYF. The CDR3 nucleotides read TGTGCCAGCTCACCAATGGCAGCGCGAGGGCCTGAAGAGCAGTACTTC.

The V call is TRBV5-1, the J call TRBJ2-5; D is uncertain. Germline-derived CDR1 and CDR2 are SGHRS and YFSETQ. V was clipped by 2 bases and J by 1 base, with 9 bases between them. The length of the CDR3 is 14 residues. The chain's CDR3 is CASSFGGGQETQYF. The DNA for the CDR3 is TGCGCCAGCAGCTTTGGTGGCGGCCAAGAGACCCAGTACTTC.

This sequence joins TRBV5-1 and TRBJ2-6, with TRBD2 identical over 8 bases. Looked up from germline, CDR1 is SGHRS and CDR2 is YFSETQ. This CDR3 has 17 amino acids. Trimming took 0 bases from V and 0 from J; bases not matched to a gene: 2. CDR3 region: CASSLVSGGSGANVLTF. In nucleotides, the CDR3 is TGCGCCAGCAGCTTGGTAAGCGGGGGCTCTGGGGCCAACGTCCTGACTTTC.

V is TRBV27 and J is TRBJ2-2, with D possibly matching TRBD2 (6 bases). V dropped 3 bases and J dropped 4 bases, with 18 bases sitting between them. The CDR3 runs to 17 residues. CDR1 is MNHEY, CDR2 SMNVEV, per germline (reference sequence). As DNA, the CDR3 is TGTGCCAGCAGTTTTCGACCCCCGGGAGTTGGCACCGGGGAGCTGTTTTTT. Amino acid sequence: CASSFRPPGVGTGELFF.